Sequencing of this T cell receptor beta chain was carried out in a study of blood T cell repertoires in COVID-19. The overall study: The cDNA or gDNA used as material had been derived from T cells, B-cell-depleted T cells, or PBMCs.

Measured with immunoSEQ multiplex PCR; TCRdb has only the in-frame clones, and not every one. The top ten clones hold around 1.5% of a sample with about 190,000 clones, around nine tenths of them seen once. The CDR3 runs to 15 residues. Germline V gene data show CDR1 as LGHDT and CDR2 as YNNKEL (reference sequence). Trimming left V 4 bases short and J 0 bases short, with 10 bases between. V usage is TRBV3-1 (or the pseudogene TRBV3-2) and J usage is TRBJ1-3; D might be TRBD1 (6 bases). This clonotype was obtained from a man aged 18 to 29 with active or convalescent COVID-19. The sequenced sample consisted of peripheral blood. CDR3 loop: CASSPADSSGNTIYF. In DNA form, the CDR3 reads TGTGCCAGCAGCCCAGCGGACAGCTCTGGAAACACCATATATTTT.